These 28 T cell receptor beta chains share one sample of origin, sequenced in a study of blood T cells in healthy people across ages (dated by TCRdb to between 2014 and 2017). Receptors were amplified or captured by 5' RACE. TCRdb shows the sequencer as Illumina HiSeq 2500. A second PCR of about 6 to 11 cycles was performed with a sample-barcoded 5' primer and a J-beta primer mix. TCRdb handled the public reads itself, with Q25 trimming in fastp and clone calling in MiXCR, and kept productive beta chains. Here each entry gathers all rows of one CDR3 protein and keeps the most common genes and DNA. The sample includes some 1,500,000 distinct CDR3 sequences, with 40% to 45% observed a single time. Jointly, the top ten make up about 4% of the sample. Sequenced sample: blood. These receptors all stem from a woman under 30 in good health.

This chain links TRBV20-1 with TRBJ2-3; TRBD1 agrees at 7 bases. From germline, CDR1 is DFQATT and CDR2 SNEGSKA (reference sequence). V gave up 5 bases and J gave up 3 bases; unmatched junction bases: 5. The CDR3 covers 13 residues. Here the CDR3 reads CSAGDSKTDTQYF. For the CDR3, the DNA is TGCAGTGCTGGGGACAGTAAAACAGATACGCAGTATTTT.

The chain joins TRBV19 to TRBJ1-1, with no clear D. The germline V gene has CDR1 LNHDA and CDR2 SQIVND (reference sequence). The CDR3 runs to 16 residues. Trimming took off 0 bases at V and 2 bases at J, with 13 bases between the two ends. In DNA form, the CDR3 reads TGTGCCAGTAGTATAGATCTCGCGGGGATTAACACTGAAGCTTTCTTT. This translates into CASSIDLAGINTEAFF.

This clonotype was seen many times. The J gene is TRBJ2-3, the V gene TRBV29-1; TRBD1 agrees at 8 bases. V trimming: 3 bases; J trimming: 5 bases; junction bases outside the gene matches: 10. The CDR3 has 15 amino acids. Germline V lookup: CDR1 SQVTM, CDR2 ANQGSEA. DNA for the CDR3: TGCAGCGTTGACGATCCGGGACAGGCCCAAGATACGCAGTATTTT. Amino acid sequence: CSVDDPGQAQDTQYF.

In regard to this clonotype: One junction end does not reproduce the germline sequence, and a read error may be involved. The V and J genes are TRBV7-2 and TRBJ1-5; a weak D match, TRBD1 (6 bases). CDR1 and CDR2 from the germline V gene are SGHTA and FQGNSA. This CDR3 has 14 residues. DNA for the CDR3: TGTGCCTGCAGCGAACAGGGTGGCAATCAGCCCCAGCATTTT. This sequence encodes CACSEQGGNQPQHF.

V usage is TRBV14 and J usage is TRBJ2-7; no definite D call. Germline V gene lookup returns CDR1 SGHDN and CDR2 FVKESK. V shed 0 bases and J shed 0 bases, with 9 bases lying between them. The length of the CDR3 is 15 residues. CDR3: CASSQDLPRSYEQYF. The CDR3 DNA follows: TGTGCCAGCAGCCAAGATCTTCCCCGCTCCTACGAGCAGTACTTC.

The gene calls are TRBV7-8 and TRBJ1-1; no reliable D call. This CDR3 has 14 residues. In germline, CDR1 is SGHVS, CDR2 FQNEAQ. The germline V and J ends were trimmed by 5 bases and 1 base, with 11 bases remaining between them. The CDR3 region has the DNA TGTGCCAGCAGCGTCCGGATGGAGAACACTGAAGCTTTCTTT. Amino acids: CASSVRMENTEAFF.

The V gene is TRBV27, the J gene TRBJ2-3; D perhaps matches TRBD1 (6 bases). The CDR3 has 16 residues. Trimming removed 5 bases at V and 1 base at J, with 16 bases between. Germline V gene sequence: CDR1 MNHEY, CDR2 SMNVEV (reference sequence). The CDR3 nucleotides are TGTGCCAGCAGTGGACCCCACAGGGTCGGCACAGATACGCAGTATTTT. Amino acids: CASSGPHRVGTDTQYF.

This clonotype showed up just a few times. The V and J genes are TRBV6-5 and TRBJ2-7; D is unresolved. V lost 8 bases and J lost 6, with 11 bases in between. The CDR3 spans 11 residues. In germline, CDR1 is MNHEY, CDR2 SVGAGI. The CDR3 sequence is CASGTRGEQYF. CDR3 sequence (DNA): TGTGCCAGCGGAACCCGAGGCGAGCAGTACTTC.

This clonotype was seen more than once but under ten times. The chain recombines TRBV3-1 with TRBJ2-3; 8 bases match TRBD1. This CDR3 contains 15 residues. Germline CDR1 reads LGHDT; CDR2 reads YNNKEL (reference sequence). Unmatched junction bases numbered 10, after V lost 3 bases and J lost 8 bases. CDR3 in amino acids: CASSHRQGPICTQYF. The CDR3 DNA reads TGTGCCAGCAGCCACCGACAGGGGCCAATATGTACGCAGTATTTT.

DNA of the CDR3: TGTGCCAGCGGTAGGGCCTCTTCTGAGACCCAGTACTTC. Encoded protein: CASGRASSETQYF. This chain connects TRBV12-3 or TRBV12-4 to TRBJ2-5; D not resolved. The CDR3 is 13 residues long. The germline V and J ends were trimmed by 8 bases and 5 bases, with 15 bases remaining between them.

This rearrangement joins TRBV20-1 to TRBJ2-7; 12 bases match TRBD2. The CDR3 loop spans 16 amino acids. Germline CDR1 is DFQATT and CDR2 is SNEGSKA (reference sequence). J gave up 5 bases and V 1 base, and 9 bases lay outside the gene matches. The CDR3 loop reads CSARVWALAGGDEQYF. CDR3 DNA: TGCAGTGCTAGAGTTTGGGCTCTAGCGGGGGGGGACGAGCAGTACTTC.

This clonotype was seen more than once but under ten times. The chain joins TRBV7-9 to TRBJ1-2; 8 bases map to TRBD1. The V gene's germline CDR1 is SEHNR and CDR2 FQNEAQ (reference sequence). With V trimmed by 5 bases and J by 1 base, 9 bases remained unmatched. The CDR3 has 16 amino acids. The CDR3 protein is CASSRTGTNFNYGYTF. The CDR3 DNA follows: TGTGCCAGCAGCCGGACAGGGACAAACTTTAACTATGGCTACACCTTC.

This clonotype was counted between two and nine times. In nucleotides, the CDR3 is TGCAGTGCTAGAGATTCTGGTACGAGAGATACGCAGTATTTT. This sequence encodes CSARDSGTRDTQYF. V usage is TRBV20-1 and J usage is TRBJ2-3, with D uncertain. CDR3 size: 14 residues. Germline V gene lookup returns CDR1 DFQATT and CDR2 SNEGSKA (reference sequence). Trimming pared 0 bases from V and 5 bases from J, leaving 12 bases between.

The V and J genes are TRBV25-1 and TRBJ1-6; a possible D gene is TRBD1 (6 bases). Trimming shortened V by 3 bases and J by 4 bases, and 13 bases separated the two germline ends. Germline V gives CDR1 MGHDK, CDR2 SYGVNS. This CDR3 has 16 amino acids. Written as DNA, the CDR3 is TGTGCCAGCAGTGACAGGGGAAATCTTTATAATTCACCCCTCCACTTT. It specifies CASSDRGNLYNSPLHF.

The CDR3 loop is CAISSGTTTDTQYF. The CDR3 bases are TGTGCCATCAGCTCCGGGACTACCACAGATACGCAGTATTTT. The chain uses TRBV10-3 and TRBJ2-3; TRBD2 aligns across 7 bases. Germline assignment: CDR1 ENHRY and CDR2 SYGVKD. The ends lost 6 bases at V and 2 bases at J; junction bases unmatched: 5. The CDR3 has 14 residues.

The chain uses TRBV12-3 or TRBV12-4 and TRBJ2-2; weak D call: TRBD2 (6 bases). The CDR3 length is 16 residues. V was shortened by 2 bases and J by 1 base, with 11 bases between the two germline ends. CDR3 amino acids: CASSLYGGVNTGELFF. For the CDR3, the DNA is TGTGCCAGCAGTTTATATGGAGGGGTGAACACCGGGGAGCTGTTTTTT.

V gene TRBV4-2 combines with J gene TRBJ2-3; D may be TRBD2 (6 bases). CDR1 and CDR2 from the germline V gene are LGHNA and YNFKEQ. CDR3 length equals 16 residues. With 5 bases removed from V and 1 base from J, the gap between germline ends came to 16 bases. The CDR3 DNA is TGTGCCAGCAGCACCAGCGGGCATCCTGGCACAGATACGCAGTATTTT. It translates to CASSTSGHPGTDTQYF.

The J gene is TRBJ1-1, the V gene TRBV5-1; TRBD1 might be the D (5 bases). Trimming stripped 0 bases from V and 4 bases from J, with 19 bases between. The CDR3 contains 17 residues. CDR1 is SGHRS, CDR2 YFSETQ, per germline. The CDR3 nucleotides are TGCGCCAGCAGCTTGGTACAGGAGGCCTCGATGGGCACTGAAGCTTTCTTT. Encoded protein: CASSLVQEASMGTEAFF.

This clonotype was observed a handful of times. The gene calls are TRBV5-1 and TRBJ1-1; maybe TRBD1 (6 bases). V was pared by 4 bases and J by 3 bases, with 13 bases between. The CDR3 extends over 14 amino acids. The germline V gene encodes CDR1 SGHRS and CDR2 YFSETQ. CDR3 protein: CASSVSQGDTEAFF. The CDR3 DNA follows: TGCGCCAGCAGCGTGTCACAGGGTGACACTGAAGCTTTCTTT.

The chain links TRBV20-1 to TRBJ2-1; no clear D. CDR3 size: 14 residues. Germline V gene data show CDR1 as DFQATT and CDR2 as SNEGSKA (reference sequence). Trimming stripped 3 bases from V and 0 bases from J, with 9 bases between. The CDR3 here is CSASRAYSYNEQFF. CDR3 nucleotide sequence: TGCAGTGCTAGCCGGGCATACTCCTACAATGAGCAGTTCTTC.

The sample holds a few counts of this clonotype. The chain recombines TRBV7-2 with TRBJ2-5; 7 bases are shared with TRBD2. With V trimmed by 2 bases and J by 3 bases, 3 bases remained unmatched. The CDR3 contains 14 residues. Germline CDR1 is SGHTA and CDR2 is FQGNSA. The CDR3 nucleotides read TGTGCCAGCAGCTTACAGCGGGGCGAAGAGACCCAGTACTTC. It translates to CASSLQRGEETQYF.

This clonotype was recorded many times. The chain joins TRBV4-2 to TRBJ2-1; D gene uncertain. V shed 4 bases and J shed 4 bases, with 11 bases lying between them. The length of the CDR3 is 14 residues. The germline CDR1 and CDR2 sequences are LGHNA and YNFKEQ. The CDR3 DNA reads TGTGCCAGCAGCCCCCTTGGCGGTTACAATGAGCAGTTCTTC. This translates into CASSPLGGYNEQFF.

The chain uses TRBV10-3 and TRBJ2-1, with 12 bases lining up with TRBD2. This CDR3 has 16 residues. Germline-derived CDR1 and CDR2 are ENHRY and SYGVKD. After removal of 2 bases from V and 7 bases from J, the junction contained 6 bases not matched to a gene. CDR3 amino acids: CAISETLAGGGNEQFF. DNA of the CDR3: TGTGCCATCAGTGAGACTCTAGCGGGAGGGGGGAATGAGCAGTTCTTC.

This rearrangement joins TRBV5-5 to TRBJ2-3; TRBD2 matches 9 bases. The CDR3 is 14 residues long. V gave up 7 bases and J gave up 4 bases; unmatched junction bases: 7. Germline V lookup: CDR1 SGHKS, CDR2 YYEKEE (reference sequence). The CDR3 sequence: CASSIGGGADTQYF. CDR3 DNA sequence: TGTGCCAGCTCAATAGGCGGGGGGGCAGATACGCAGTATTTT.

About this clonotype: A much larger clone differs by one base, so this may be a read error. The V and J genes are TRBV12-3 or TRBV12-4 and TRBJ2-4; 9 nucleotides match TRBD1. V shed 6 bases and J 13 bases; nucleotides not matched to a gene: 13. The CDR3 runs 14 residues. The CDR3 region is CASSLPGQGVRQYF. DNA of the CDR3: TGTGCCAGCAGCCTCCCGGGACAGGGTGTTCGGCAGTACTTC.

This chain joins TRBV25-1 and TRBJ2-1; 7 nucleotides match TRBD1. The CDR3 length is 16 residues. J lost 0 bases, V lost 4 bases, and 6 bases had no gene match. Germline CDR1 reads MGHDK; CDR2 reads SYGVNS. CDR3 loop: CASSGGTVSSYNEQFF. CDR3 DNA sequence: TGTGCCAGCAGTGGAGGGACAGTGAGCTCCTACAATGAGCAGTTCTTC.

This clonotype has only a few counts. The V call is TRBV6-5, the J call TRBJ2-1; D unresolved. Germline values: CDR1 MNHEY, CDR2 SVGAGI. CDR3 length equals 11 residues. Trimming stripped 7 bases from V and 9 bases from J, with 10 bases between. The CDR3 nucleotides read TGTGCCAGCACCATTCTCGGTGAGCAGTTCTTC. Translating it yields CASTILGEQFF.

Only one count was recorded for this clonotype. This chain joins TRBV7-2 and TRBJ2-3, with 13 bases identical to TRBD2. Germline trimming cut 4 bases from V and 7 bases from J; bases unmatched to any gene: 5. CDR1 and CDR2 (germline): SGHTA, FQGNSA. The CDR3 contains 15 residues. The CDR3 coding sequence is TGTGCCAGCAGCTCCGGACTAGCGGGAGATAATACGCAGTATTTT. Translation gives CASSSGLAGDNTQYF.